This TCR delta chain was captured by sequencing in a study of delta chain sequences of gamma delta T cells (dated by TCRdb to between 2016 and 2019). Compared with the rest of its sample, this clone is medium-sized (0.01 to 0.1%). No cognate antigen has been identified for it. The input lacks base qualities; no much larger clone sits a single base away. The library was obtained by 5' RACE. Instrument on record: Illumina MiSeq. TCRdb reanalyzed the public reads with the CATT caller, and identical DNA sequences were merged afterwards. This sample gives thousands of delta-chain clones in total; roughly 28% of them show up just once. Jointly, the top ten make up approximately 16% of the sample. The source of this sequence is a human donor in good health. Source material: either unsorted cells or a sorted T cell fraction (not recorded which).

The CDR3 corresponds to CACDTVDPHTDKLIF. The DNA sequence is given as TGTGCCTGTGACACCGTGGACCCTCACACCGATAAACTCATCTTT. The rearrangement combines TRDV2 with TRDJ1; the D gene cannot be resolved reliably. From its cysteine to its phenylalanine, the CDR3 spans 15 amino acids. Kept here is only the CDR3 DNA, which spans 45 bases and is read in frame from base 1. V is pared back by 0 bases and J by 0 bases, with 10 bases lying between the germline termini. The germline V gene supplies CDR1 GEAIGNYY and CDR2 EKD.